This TCR beta chain is from a study of CD8+CD57+ T cells in acquired aplastic anemia. Genomic DNA provided the template from which TCR beta VDJ and CDR3 profiles were obtained. TCRdb reprocessed the reads with MiXCR, giving one entry per CDR3 protein. The sample holds roughly 180,000 distinct CDR3 sequences; roughly 50% are singletons and the top ten take over 10%. Losses at the gene ends were 2 bases for V and 6 bases for J; bases not matched to a gene: 13. The CDR3 sequence is 17 residues long. Germline CDR1 SGHDN, CDR2 FVKESK. Study conclusions and caveats: Patients and controls shared nearly 30 CD8+ CDR3 sequences, which appeared highly expressed in patients and within their immunodominant clones.

Regarding this clonotype: The antigen is not known.

Patients picked for sequencing had shown CD8+CD57+ cell expansion detected by flow cytometry. Patients were treatment-naive when blood was sampled. This clonotype was sampled from a human donor with aplastic anemia. The sequenced sample was sorted CD4+, CD8+, or CD8+CD57+ T cells (not recorded which) from PBMCs. The chain is built from TRBV14 and TRBJ1-2; 9 positions agree with TRBD1. The CDR3 nucleotides are TGTGCCAGCAGCCAACTGGACAGGGGTTATCGGATGCATGGCTACACCTTC. As protein: CASSQLDRGYRMHGYTF.